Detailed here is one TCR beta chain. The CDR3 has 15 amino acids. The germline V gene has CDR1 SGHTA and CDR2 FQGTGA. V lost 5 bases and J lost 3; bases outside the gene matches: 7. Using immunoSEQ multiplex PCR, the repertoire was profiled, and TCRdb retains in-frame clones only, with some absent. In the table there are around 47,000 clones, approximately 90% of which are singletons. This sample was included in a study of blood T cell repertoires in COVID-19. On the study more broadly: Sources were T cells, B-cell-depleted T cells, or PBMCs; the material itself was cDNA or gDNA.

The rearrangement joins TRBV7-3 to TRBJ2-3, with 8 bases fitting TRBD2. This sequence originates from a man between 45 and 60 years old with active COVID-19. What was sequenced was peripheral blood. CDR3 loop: CASSPKERGTDTQYF. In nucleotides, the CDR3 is TGTGCCAGCAGCCCCAAGGAGCGGGGGACAGATACGCAGTATTTT.